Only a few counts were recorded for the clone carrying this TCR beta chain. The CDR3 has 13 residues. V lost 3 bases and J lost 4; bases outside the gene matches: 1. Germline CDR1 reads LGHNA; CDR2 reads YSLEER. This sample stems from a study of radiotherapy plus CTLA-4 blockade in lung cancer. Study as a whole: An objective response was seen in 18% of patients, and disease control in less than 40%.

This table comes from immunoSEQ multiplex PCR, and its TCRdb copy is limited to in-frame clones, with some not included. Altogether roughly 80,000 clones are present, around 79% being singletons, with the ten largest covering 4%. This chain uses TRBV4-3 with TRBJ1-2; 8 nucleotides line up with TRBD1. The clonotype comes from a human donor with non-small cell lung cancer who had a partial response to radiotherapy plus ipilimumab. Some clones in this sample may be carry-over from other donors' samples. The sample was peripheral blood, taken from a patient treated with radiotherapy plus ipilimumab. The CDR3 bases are TGCGCCAGCAGCCACGGACAGGGCTATGGCTACACCTTC. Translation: CASSHGQGYGYTF.